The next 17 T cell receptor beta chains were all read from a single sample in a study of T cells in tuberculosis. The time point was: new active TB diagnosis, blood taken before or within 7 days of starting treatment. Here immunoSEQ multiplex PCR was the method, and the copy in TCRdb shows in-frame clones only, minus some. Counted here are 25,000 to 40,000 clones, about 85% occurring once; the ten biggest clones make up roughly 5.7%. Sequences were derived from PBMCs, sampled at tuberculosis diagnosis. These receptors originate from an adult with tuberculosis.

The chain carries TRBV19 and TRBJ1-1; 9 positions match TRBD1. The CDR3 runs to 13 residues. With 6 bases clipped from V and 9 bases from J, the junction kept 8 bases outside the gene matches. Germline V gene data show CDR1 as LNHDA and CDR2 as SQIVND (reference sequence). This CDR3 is CASSPTGQGKAFF. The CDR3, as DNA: TGTGCCAGTAGCCCCACCGGACAGGGGAAAGCTTTCTTT.

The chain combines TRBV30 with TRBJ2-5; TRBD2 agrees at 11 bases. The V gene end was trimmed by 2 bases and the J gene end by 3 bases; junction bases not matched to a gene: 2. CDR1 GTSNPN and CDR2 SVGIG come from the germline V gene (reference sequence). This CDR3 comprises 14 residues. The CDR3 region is CAWSKGLAEETQYF. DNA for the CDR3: TGTGCCTGGAGTAAGGGACTAGCGGAAGAGACCCAGTACTTC.

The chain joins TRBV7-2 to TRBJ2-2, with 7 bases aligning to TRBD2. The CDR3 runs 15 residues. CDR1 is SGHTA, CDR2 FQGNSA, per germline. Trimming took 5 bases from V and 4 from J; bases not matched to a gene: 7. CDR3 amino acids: CASSPGGGGTGELFF. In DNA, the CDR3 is TGTGCCAGCAGCCCGGGCGGGGGTGGCACCGGGGAGCTGTTTTTT. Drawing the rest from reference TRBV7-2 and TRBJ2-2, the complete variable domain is GAGVSQSPSNKVTEKGKDVELRCDPISGHTALYWYRQSLGQGLEFLIYFQGNSAPDKSGLPSDRFSAERTGGSVSTLTIQRTQQEDSAVYLCASSPGGGGTGELFFGEGSRLTVL.

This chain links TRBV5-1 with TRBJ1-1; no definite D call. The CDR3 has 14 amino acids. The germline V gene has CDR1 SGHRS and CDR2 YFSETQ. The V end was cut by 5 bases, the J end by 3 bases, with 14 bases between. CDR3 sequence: CASRGQVGYTEAFF. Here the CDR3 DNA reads TGCGCCAGCAGGGGCCAGGTGGGTTACACTGAAGCTTTCTTT.

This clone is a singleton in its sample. The CDR3 DNA reads TGTGCCAGTAGTATGGGGCAGGGGGCCTACTATGGCTACACCTTC. Translated, it gives CASSMGQGAYYGYTF. The rearrangement links TRBV19 to TRBJ1-2, with TRBD1 matching over 8 bases. V dropped 3 bases and J dropped 3; count of bases not matched to a gene: 6. The CDR3 has 15 amino acids. Germline CDR1 LNHDA, CDR2 SQIVND (reference sequence).

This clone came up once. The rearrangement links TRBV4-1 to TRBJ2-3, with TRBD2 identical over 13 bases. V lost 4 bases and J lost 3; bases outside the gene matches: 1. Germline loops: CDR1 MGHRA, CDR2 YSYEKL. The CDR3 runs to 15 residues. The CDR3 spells CASSRLAGGTDTQYF. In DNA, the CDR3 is TGCGCCAGCAGCCGACTAGCGGGAGGAACAGATACGCAGTATTTT.

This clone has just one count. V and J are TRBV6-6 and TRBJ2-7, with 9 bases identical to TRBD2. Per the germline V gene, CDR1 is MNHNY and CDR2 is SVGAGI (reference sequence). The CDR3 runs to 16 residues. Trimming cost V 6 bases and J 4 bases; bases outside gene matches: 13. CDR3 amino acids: CASSPTAAGGLYEQYF. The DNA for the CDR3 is TGTGCCAGCAGCCCCACCGCAGCGGGAGGACTTTACGAGCAGTACTTC.

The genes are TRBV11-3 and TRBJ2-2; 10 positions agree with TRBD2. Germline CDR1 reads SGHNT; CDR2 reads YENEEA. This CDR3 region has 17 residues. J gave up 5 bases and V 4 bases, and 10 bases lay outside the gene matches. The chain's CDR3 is CASSSYESGGATGELFF. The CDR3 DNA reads TGTGCCAGCAGCTCCTATGAAAGCGGGGGGGCAACCGGGGAGCTGTTTTTT.

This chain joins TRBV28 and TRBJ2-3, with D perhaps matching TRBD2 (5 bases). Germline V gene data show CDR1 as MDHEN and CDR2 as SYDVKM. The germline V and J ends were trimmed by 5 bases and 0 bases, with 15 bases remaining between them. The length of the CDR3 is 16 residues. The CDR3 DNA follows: TGTGCCAGCAGTGACGTAGGAAGCGGTAGCACAGATACGCAGTATTTT. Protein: CASSDVGSGSTDTQYF.

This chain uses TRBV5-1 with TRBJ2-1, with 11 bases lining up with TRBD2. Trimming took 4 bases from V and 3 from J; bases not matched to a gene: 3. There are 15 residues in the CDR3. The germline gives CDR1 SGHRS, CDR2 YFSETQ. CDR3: CASSPGLADYNEQFF. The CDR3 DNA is TGCGCCAGCAGCCCGGGACTAGCGGACTACAATGAGCAGTTCTTC. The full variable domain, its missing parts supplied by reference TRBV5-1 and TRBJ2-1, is KAGVTQTPRYLIKTRGQQVTLSCSPISGHRSVSWYQQTPGQGLQFLFEYFSETQRNKGNFPGRFSGRQFSNSRSEMNVSTLELGDSALYLCASSPGLADYNEQFFGPGTRLTVL.

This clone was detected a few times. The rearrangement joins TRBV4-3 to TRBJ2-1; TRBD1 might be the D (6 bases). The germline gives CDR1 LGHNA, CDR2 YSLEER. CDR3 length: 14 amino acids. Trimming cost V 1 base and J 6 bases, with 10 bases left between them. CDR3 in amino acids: CASSQGHRANEQFF. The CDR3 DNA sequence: TGCGCCAGCAGCCAAGGGCACAGGGCCAATGAGCAGTTCTTC.

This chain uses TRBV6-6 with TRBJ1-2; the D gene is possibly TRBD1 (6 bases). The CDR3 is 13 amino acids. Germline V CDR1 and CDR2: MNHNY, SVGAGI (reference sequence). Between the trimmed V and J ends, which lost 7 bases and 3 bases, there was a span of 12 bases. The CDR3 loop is CASTGGRHYGYTF. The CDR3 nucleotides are TGTGCCAGCACCGGGGGGCGTCACTATGGCTACACCTTC.

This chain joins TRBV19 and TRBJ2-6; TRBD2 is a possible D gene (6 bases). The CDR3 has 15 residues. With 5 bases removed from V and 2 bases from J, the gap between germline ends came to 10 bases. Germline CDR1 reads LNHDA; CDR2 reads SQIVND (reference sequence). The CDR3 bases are TGTGCCAGTAGTTCGGGGGAGGCTGGGGCCAACGTCCTGACTTTC. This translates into CASSSGEAGANVLTF.

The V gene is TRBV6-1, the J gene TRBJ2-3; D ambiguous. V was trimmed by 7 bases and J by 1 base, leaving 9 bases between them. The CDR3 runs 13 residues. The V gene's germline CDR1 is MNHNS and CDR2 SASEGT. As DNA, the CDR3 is TGTGCCAGCACCGAACTTGGCACAGATACGCAGTATTTT. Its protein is CASTELGTDTQYF.

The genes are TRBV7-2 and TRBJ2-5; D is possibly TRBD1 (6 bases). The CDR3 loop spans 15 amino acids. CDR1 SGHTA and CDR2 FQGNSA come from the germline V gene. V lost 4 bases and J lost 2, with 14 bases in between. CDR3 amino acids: CASSSSGTRQETQYF. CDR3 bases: TGTGCCAGCAGCTCATCCGGGACAAGACAAGAGACCCAGTACTTC.

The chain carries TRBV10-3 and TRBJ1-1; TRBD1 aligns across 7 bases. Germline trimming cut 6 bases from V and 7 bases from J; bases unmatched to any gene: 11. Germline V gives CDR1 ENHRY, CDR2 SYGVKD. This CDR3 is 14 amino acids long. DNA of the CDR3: TGTGCCATCAGGCAAAGACAGGGTTCGGTTGAAGCTTTCTTT. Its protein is CAIRQRQGSVEAFF.

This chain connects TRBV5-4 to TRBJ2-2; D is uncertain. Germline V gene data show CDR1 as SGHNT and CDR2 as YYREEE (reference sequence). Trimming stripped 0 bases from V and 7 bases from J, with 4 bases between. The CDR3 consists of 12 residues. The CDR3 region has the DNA TGTGCCAGCAGCTTGGCCGGCGGGGAGCTGTTTTTT. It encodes CASSLAGGELFF.